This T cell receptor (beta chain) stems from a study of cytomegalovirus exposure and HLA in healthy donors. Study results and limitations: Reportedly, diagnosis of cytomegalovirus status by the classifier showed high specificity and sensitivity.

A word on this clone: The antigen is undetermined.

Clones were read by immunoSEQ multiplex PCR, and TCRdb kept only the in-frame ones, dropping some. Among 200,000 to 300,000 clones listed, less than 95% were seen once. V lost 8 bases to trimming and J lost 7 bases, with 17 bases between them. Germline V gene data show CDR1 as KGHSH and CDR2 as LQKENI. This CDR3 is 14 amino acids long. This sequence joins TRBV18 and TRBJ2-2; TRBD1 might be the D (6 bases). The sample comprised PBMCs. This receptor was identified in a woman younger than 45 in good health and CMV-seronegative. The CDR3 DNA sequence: TGTGCCAGCAGCTCCAACAGGGTTGGCGGGGAGCTGTTTTTT. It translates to CASSSNRVGGELFF.